Listed here are 19 T cell receptor beta chains from one sample, sequenced in a study of T cell repertoires in cytomegalovirus infection. Their antigens are not known. TCRdb redid the calling of the reads with MiXCR, one entry per CDR3 protein. The sample holds hundreds of thousands of distinct CDR3 sequences; roughly a third are singletons and the top ten take 18%. The sample here was cultured PBMCs, taken from culture after CMV antigen stimulation. The receptors here all came from a human donor in good health (CMV status not recorded). Some clones in this sample may be carry-over from other donors' samples.

This clonotype has ten or more counts. V gene TRBV6-1 combines with J gene TRBJ1-3; unclear D gene. The V gene lost 5 bases and the J gene lost 0 bases, with 5 bases spanning the gap. Germline V lookup: CDR1 MNHNS, CDR2 SASEGT. This CDR3 region has 13 residues. CDR3: CASSRNSGNTIYF. CDR3 coding DNA: TGTGCCAGCAGTAGGAACTCTGGAAACACCATATATTTT.

The chain links TRBV7-6 to TRBJ2-1, with D possibly matching TRBD2 (6 bases). This CDR3 region has 14 residues. Per the germline V gene, CDR1 is SGHVS and CDR2 is FNYEAQ. The V end lost 5 bases, the J end lost 3 bases, and 11 bases lay between the germline ends. CDR3 nucleotides: TGTGCCAGCAGCCACCGGGACTTCTACAATGAGCAGTTCTTC. Residues: CASSHRDFYNEQFF.

In its sample, this clonotype was seen many times. The chain joins TRBV7-9 to TRBJ2-1; 8 nucleotides match TRBD2. Germline CDR1 SEHNR, CDR2 FQNEAQ (reference sequence). V trimming: 5 bases; J trimming: 10 bases; junction bases outside the gene matches: 10. The CDR3 totals 14 residues. The CDR3: CASSQISTSGEQFF. The DNA of the CDR3 is TGTGCCAGCAGCCAGATCTCAACTAGCGGCGAGCAGTTCTTC. The full variable domain, completed using reference TRBV7-9 and TRBJ2-1, is DTGVSQNPRHKITKRGQNVTFRCDPISEHNRLYWYRQTLGQGPEFLTYFQNEAQLEKSRLLSDRFSAERPKGSFSTLEIQRTEQGDSAMYLCASSQISTSGEQFFGPGTRLTVL.

This clonotype was seen only a few times. The V gene is TRBV27, the J gene TRBJ1-6, with a possible D match to TRBD1 (6 bases). The CDR3 runs to 15 residues. Germline assignment: CDR1 MNHEY and CDR2 SMNVEV (reference sequence). Trimming left V 0 bases short and J 10 bases short, with 13 bases between. In DNA, the CDR3 is TGTGCCAGCAGTTTATCGGGGGGGGCCTTGTCACCCCTCCACTTT. It translates to CASSLSGGALSPLHF.

This clonotype was recorded a few times. This rearrangement joins TRBV12-3 or TRBV12-4 to TRBJ2-1; no reliable D call. There are 13 residues in the CDR3. V was shortened by 1 base and J by 9 bases, with 10 bases between the two germline ends. The CDR3 region is CASSLVYQVEQFF. In nucleotides, the CDR3 is TGTGCCAGCAGTTTAGTCTATCAAGTTGAGCAGTTCTTC.

V usage is TRBV7-7 and J usage is TRBJ2-5, with D unclear. The CDR3 extends over 14 amino acids. Trimming took 1 base from V and 7 from J, leaving 13 bases between them. Germline CDR1 reads SSHAT; CDR2 reads FNYEAQ (reference sequence). The CDR3 sequence is CASSLVISSGTQYF. The CDR3 region has the DNA TGTGCCAGCAGCTTAGTTATTAGCTCGGGGACCCAGTACTTC.

This chain uses TRBV7-2 with TRBJ2-3, with TRBD2 matching over 10 bases. Germline values: CDR1 SGHTA, CDR2 FQGNSA. V lost 1 base to trimming and J lost 4 bases; unmatched junction nucleotides: 2. The CDR3 contains 15 residues. CDR3 sequence: CASSLGAGGSDTQYF. DNA of the CDR3: TGTGCCAGCAGCTTAGGAGCGGGGGGGTCAGATACGCAGTATTTT.

This clonotype was recorded many times. The rearrangement joins TRBV11-2 to TRBJ2-1, with TRBD2 identical over 12 bases. V trimming: 6 bases; J trimming: 8 bases; junction bases outside the gene matches: 5. Germline V gene lookup returns CDR1 SGHAT and CDR2 FQNNGV. The CDR3 sequence is 14 residues long. The CDR3 DNA is TGTGCCAGCAGGCTAGCGGGAGGGCCTGATGAGCAGTTCTTC. Translated: CASRLAGGPDEQFF. Full variable domain (rest looked up from reference TRBV11-2 and TRBJ2-1): EAGVAQSPRYKIIEKRQSVAFWCNPISGHATLYWYQQILGQGPKLLIQFQNNGVVDDSQLPKDRFSAERLKGVDSTLKIQPAKLEDSAVYLCASRLAGGPDEQFFGPGTRLTVL.

The chain joins TRBV15 to TRBJ2-5; TRBD2 aligns across 12 bases. This CDR3 has 20 amino acids. Germline V CDR1 and CDR2: LNHNV, YYDKDF (reference sequence). V shed 0 bases, J shed 4 bases, and the junction held 15 bases outside the gene matches. CDR3 amino acids: CATSREPLASGRAKGETQYF. DNA for the CDR3: TGTGCCACCAGCAGAGAGCCCCTAGCTAGCGGGAGGGCTAAGGGAGAGACCCAGTACTTC. Full variable domain (rest looked up from reference TRBV15 and TRBJ2-5): DAMVIQNPRYQVTQFGKPVTLSCSQTLNHNVMYWYQQKSSQAPKLLFHYYDKDFNNEADTPDNFQSRRPNTSFCFLDIRSPGLGDTAMYLCATSREPLASGRAKGETQYFGPGTRLLVL.

Ten or more counts support this clonotype. The chain recombines TRBV7-2 with TRBJ2-2; 11 bases agree with TRBD1. CDR1 is SGHTA and CDR2 is FQGNSA in the germline V gene. The CDR3 extends over 18 amino acids. After removal of 1 base from V and 8 bases from J, the junction contained 12 bases not matched to a gene. For the CDR3, the DNA is TGTGCCAGCAGCTTAGGGACAGGGGGCATGGCGGGGCAAGGGGAGCTGTTTTTT. Translating it yields CASSLGTGGMAGQGELFF.

This clonotype has just a few counts. This rearrangement joins TRBV6-2 or TRBV6-3 to TRBJ1-1; D unresolved. Germline CDR1 reads MNHEY; CDR2 reads SVGEGT. V lost 3 bases and J lost 5, with 10 bases in between. The CDR3 length is 13 residues. CDR3 in amino acids: CASSYAVGTEAFF. The CDR3, as DNA: TGTGCCAGCAGTTATGCGGTTGGTACTGAAGCTTTCTTT.

The chain combines TRBV10-3 with TRBJ2-7; perhaps TRBD1 as D (6 bases). The CDR3 is made up of 12 amino acids. V was pared by 10 bases and J by 3 bases, with 13 bases between. Per germline, CDR1 ENHRY and CDR2 SYGVKD. The DNA of the CDR3 is TGTGCCACCAACCAGGGGAGCTACGAGCAGTACTTC. This translates into CATNQGSYEQYF.

The CDR3 DNA is TGTGCCAGCAGCTTACGGCCTGGGCGAGAGACCCAGTACTTC. This encodes CASSLRPGRETQYF. The V gene is TRBV7-2, the J gene TRBJ2-5; D is uncertain. Trimming took 2 bases from V and 4 from J, leaving 11 bases between them. The CDR3 has 14 amino acids. The germline V gene encodes CDR1 SGHTA and CDR2 FQGNSA.

The chain links TRBV6-2 or TRBV6-3 to TRBJ2-2, with D possibly TRBD2 on 5 matching bases. This CDR3 has 16 residues. The germline gives CDR1 MNHEY, CDR2 SVGEGT. V was shortened by 4 bases and J by 6 bases, with 18 bases between the two germline ends. The CDR3 loop is CASSSPILASAGELFF. The CDR3 DNA sequence: TGTGCCAGCAGTTCCCCTATTCTAGCTTCGGCCGGGGAGCTGTTTTTT.

This clonotype has more than one count but fewer than ten. The CDR3 nucleotides read TGTGCCAGCAGTCCTCCGGGACCGAAGAGTGACTATGGCTACACCTTC. Encoded protein: CASSPPGPKSDYGYTF. The chain is built from TRBV12-3 or TRBV12-4 and TRBJ1-2, with a weak D call TRBD1 (5 bases). This CDR3 contains 16 residues. The germline V and J ends were trimmed by 5 bases and 3 bases, with 19 bases remaining between them.

V and J are TRBV27 and TRBJ2-4; D ambiguous. Trimming pared 6 bases from V and 0 bases from J, leaving 15 bases between. Per germline, CDR1 MNHEY and CDR2 SMNVEV (reference sequence). This CDR3 is 16 amino acids long. The CDR3 protein is CASSGRGALAKNIQYF. For the CDR3, the DNA is TGTGCCAGCAGCGGAAGAGGCGCTCTAGCCAAAAACATTCAGTACTTC.

The gene calls are TRBV28 and TRBJ2-5, with D possibly being TRBD1 (6 bases). The CDR3 has 14 amino acids. V gave up 5 bases and J gave up 7 bases, with 17 bases separating them. Germline V gives CDR1 MDHEN, CDR2 SYDVKM. The CDR3 loop reads CASSTLQGHPTQYF. The CDR3 DNA is TGTGCCAGCAGTACCTTACAGGGCCACCCGACCCAGTACTTC.

The J gene is TRBJ2-7, the V gene TRBV7-8; D is undetermined. The CDR3 has 16 residues. The V end was cut by 2 bases, the J end by 5 bases, with 19 bases between. Germline V gene data show CDR1 as SGHVS and CDR2 as FQNEAQ. CDR3 bases: TGTGCCAGCAGCTTAAATTCGGGTTTTCGCCCAAACGAGCAGTACTTC. Translation gives CASSLNSGFRPNEQYF.

The V gene is TRBV7-8, the J gene TRBJ2-1; possibly TRBD2 for D (7 bases). Germline lookup yields CDR1 SGHVS and CDR2 FQNEAQ. This CDR3 contains 16 residues. With 5 bases removed from V and 2 bases from J, the gap between germline ends came to 16 bases. The chain's CDR3 is CASSGPGGGPYNEQFF. CDR3 coding DNA: TGTGCCAGCAGCGGGCCGGGCGGGGGCCCCTACAATGAGCAGTTCTTC.